The 28 T cell receptor beta chains listed next were all sequenced from one sample in a study of metastatic and nonmetastatic thyroid tumors. Each patient came to thyroid surgery without any prior treatment (of any kind). From the PCR reads, TCRdb re-called clones with MiXCR. This table holds about 93,000 clones, 9.5% to 15% found once. Sample: blood. The receptor set was obtained from a female donor with papillary thyroid cancer or a benign thyroid nodule (not recorded which). Some clones in this sample may be carry-over from other donors' samples.

This clone has a count of ten or more. This sequence joins TRBV7-6 and TRBJ2-7; 9 bases line up with TRBD1. The CDR3 has 14 residues. Germline lookup yields CDR1 SGHVS and CDR2 FNYEAQ. The V segment lost 5 bases and the J segment 3 bases; nucleotides outside the gene matches: 5. This CDR3 is CASSNRDRVYEQYF. In DNA, the CDR3 is TGTGCCAGCAGCAACCGGGACAGGGTCTACGAGCAGTACTTC.

This clone was found a few times. This sequence joins TRBV5-6 and TRBJ2-1; D is unresolved. The CDR3 spans 12 residues. V was cut by 2 bases and J by 2 bases, with 2 bases left in between. Germline assignment: CDR1 SGHDT and CDR2 YYEEEE. CDR3 amino acids: CASSLAYNEQFF. In DNA form, the CDR3 reads TGTGCCAGCAGCTTAGCCTACAATGAGCAGTTCTTC.

The sample holds many counts of this clone. The chain couples TRBV25-1 to TRBJ2-2; no definite D call. This CDR3 is built from 11 residues. Germline V gene data show CDR1 as MGHDK and CDR2 as SYGVNS. V was shortened by 5 bases and J by 7 bases, with 5 bases between the two germline ends. The DNA of the CDR3 is TGTGCCAGCAGTCATTTCGGGGAGCTGTTTTTT. It encodes CASSHFGELFF.

The table lists this clone with many counts. The chain links TRBV9 to TRBJ1-2, with D possibly TRBD1 on 6 matching bases. This CDR3 contains 14 residues. V dropped 4 bases and J dropped 4 bases, with 14 bases sitting between them. Germline V gives CDR1 SGDLS, CDR2 YYNGEE. The DNA for the CDR3 is TGTGCCAGCAGCCCGTCGGACAGAGCCTATGGCTACACCTTC. Translation: CASSPSDRAYGYTF.

This chain connects TRBV20-1 to TRBJ2-3, with a possible D match to TRBD2 (6 bases). Trimming left V 7 bases short and J 2 bases short, with 19 bases between. The germline V gene encodes CDR1 DFQATT and CDR2 SNEGSKA (reference sequence). The CDR3 covers 15 residues. The DNA of the CDR3 is TGCAGTGTTACCACTACGGGGCGGGACACAGATACGCAGTATTTT. Protein product: CSVTTTGRDTDTQYF.

In this sample, this clone turned up many times. The CDR3 region is CASSWGERYWTGELFF. The CDR3 DNA sequence: TGTGCCAGCAGCTGGGGGGAGAGGTACTGGACCGGGGAGCTGTTTTTT. The J gene is TRBJ2-2, the V gene TRBV14; D is perhaps TRBD2 (6 bases). Germline assignment: CDR1 SGHDN and CDR2 FVKESK. V gave up 5 bases and J gave up 5 bases, with 18 bases separating them. This CDR3 has 16 residues.

The J gene is TRBJ1-5, the V gene TRBV6-1; no clear D. Germline V gene sequence: CDR1 MNHNS, CDR2 SASEGT. The length of the CDR3 is 14 residues. The V gene lost 6 bases and the J gene lost 3 bases, with 12 bases spanning the gap. For the CDR3, the DNA is TGTGCCAGCAGCTTCGGGAGGTACAATCAGCCCCAGCATTTT. Amino acid sequence: CASSFGRYNQPQHF.

This chain links TRBV20-1 with TRBJ2-7; 11 bases are shared with TRBD2. The germline gives CDR1 DFQATT, CDR2 SNEGSKA (reference sequence). The length of the CDR3 is 15 residues. V lost 3 bases, J lost 3 bases, and 7 bases stayed unmatched. The chain's CDR3 is CSASDTSGGIYEQYF. In nucleotides, the CDR3 is TGCAGTGCTAGTGATACTAGCGGGGGAATCTACGAGCAGTACTTC.

This clone has a count of ten or more. Distinct nucleotide sequences in the sample also encode this CDR3. The chain employs TRBV11-2 and TRBJ2-3; 12 bases align to TRBD2. Germline values: CDR1 SGHAT, CDR2 FQNNGV. The V segment lost 4 bases and the J segment 0 bases; nucleotides outside the gene matches: 5. The CDR3 runs 17 residues. CDR3 amino acids: CASSWGLAGGSTDTQYF. The CDR3 region has the DNA TGTGCCAGCAGCTGGGGACTAGCGGGTGGGAGCACAGATACGCAGTATTTT.

On this clone itself: The junction does not match germline at one end; this may be a read error. This rearrangement joins TRBV12-3 or TRBV12-4 to TRBJ1-2; D unresolved. The CDR3 loop spans 12 amino acids. Here the CDR3 DNA reads TGTGCCAGCAGTGTAGCGGGTTATGGCTACAAATTC. Translated: CASSVAGYGYKF.

On this clone: A much larger clone lies a single base off, so this may be a read error. Distinct nucleotide sequences in the sample also encode this CDR3. The chain links TRBV2 to TRBJ1-1; 7 bases fit TRBD1. Germline V gene sequence: CDR1 SNHLY, CDR2 FYNNEI. The J segment lost 7 bases and the V segment lost 8 bases, leaving 7 bases of the junction unmatched. This CDR3 spans 12 amino acids. The CDR3: CASRTGFVEAFF. CDR3 nucleotides: TGTGCCAGCCGGACAGGTTTCGTTGAAGCTTTCTTT.

Remarks on this clone: At one end the junction does not follow the germline gene, possibly because of a read error. The rearrangement links TRBV7-6 to TRBJ2-1; D is unclear. The CDR3 covers 17 residues. In germline, CDR1 is SGHVS, CDR2 FNYEAQ. DNA for the CDR3: TGTACCAGCAGCTTAGGAGACCACGGTATCCCCTACAATGAGCAGTTCTTC. This translates into CTSSLGDHGIPYNEQFF. The full variable domain, completed using reference TRBV7-6 and TRBJ2-1, is GAGVSQSPRYKVTKRGQDVALRCDPISGHVSLYWYRQALGQGPEFLTYFNYEAQQDKSGLPNDRFSAERPEGSISTLTIQRTEQRDSAMYRCTSSLGDHGIPYNEQFFGPGTRLTVL.

This clone was detected many times. The V call is TRBV12-3 or TRBV12-4, the J call TRBJ2-2, with TRBD2 identical over 7 bases. V dropped 6 bases and J dropped 2; count of bases not matched to a gene: 3. CDR3 length: 14 amino acids. The CDR3 loop is CASRGTINTGELFF. CDR3 nucleotide sequence: TGTGCCAGCAGGGGGACTATTAACACCGGGGAGCTGTTTTTT.

This clone came up a few times. Germline is not matched at one junction end, which may reflect a read error. The V gene is TRBV6-5, the J gene TRBJ2-7; D gene uncertain. Germline assignment: CDR1 MNHEY and CDR2 SVGAGI. The CDR3 spans 14 residues. DNA of the CDR3: TGTGCCAGCAGTTCGGGTGTGGCTGGGTACGAGCAGCACTTC. This encodes CASSSGVAGYEQHF.

This clone was counted ten times or more. This chain connects TRBV7-8 to TRBJ2-1; tentative D call: TRBD1 (6 bases). Looked up from germline, CDR1 is SGHVS and CDR2 is FQNEAQ. Trimming left V 2 bases short and J 4 bases short, with 12 bases between. The CDR3 spans 15 residues. The CDR3 region has the DNA TGTGCCAGCAGCTTACGGACAGACCATTACAATGAGCAGTTCTTC. It translates to CASSLRTDHYNEQFF.

This clone was seen many times. CDR3 sequence reads: CASSDSMGGGADTQYF. The CDR3 region has the DNA TGTGCCAGCAGTGACTCGATGGGCGGGGGCGCAGATACGCAGTATTTT. V gene TRBV6-4 combines with J gene TRBJ2-3, with D maybe TRBD2 (7 bases). Germline CDR1 and CDR2: MRHNA and SNTAGT. V shed 0 bases and J shed 4 bases, with 14 bases lying between them. The CDR3 sequence is 16 residues long.

This clone was counted many times. The V gene is TRBV6-1, the J gene TRBJ1-3; D unclear. Germline V gene lookup returns CDR1 MNHNS and CDR2 SASEGT. The CDR3 runs to 13 residues. Trimming pared 6 bases from V and 0 bases from J, leaving 6 bases between. CDR3 nucleotide sequence: TGTGCCAGCAGACAGAGCTCTGGAAACACCATATATTTT. The encoded protein is CASRQSSGNTIYF.

The chain uses TRBV6-1 and TRBJ1-2; TRBD1 matches 7 bases. V dropped 9 bases and J dropped 5; count of bases not matched to a gene: 9. This CDR3 region has 13 residues. Germline-derived CDR1 and CDR2 are MNHNS and SASEGT. The CDR3, as DNA: TGTGCCAGAAGGGAGACAGGGAGATATGGCTACACCTTC. Residues: CARRETGRYGYTF.

This clone was counted at least ten times. The chain joins TRBV30 to TRBJ2-3; TRBD2 matches 10 bases. This CDR3 has 14 residues. Germline-derived CDR1 and CDR2 are GTSNPN and SVGIG (reference sequence). J lost 6 bases, V lost 3 bases, and 6 bases had no gene match. CDR3 in DNA: TGTGCCTGGAGGCAAAGCGGGAGGGCCGATACGCAGTATTTT. It codes for CAWRQSGRADTQYF. The variable domain in full, with the rest retrieved from reference TRBV30 and TRBJ2-3, is SQTIHQWPATLVQPVGSPLSLECTVEGTSNPNLYWYRQAAGRGLQLLFYSVGIGQISSEVPQNLSASRPQDRQFILSSKKLLLSDSGFYLCAWRQSGRADTQYFGPGTRLTVL.

This clone was counted ten times or more. The V gene is TRBV14, the J gene TRBJ2-1; no definite D call. The ends were cut back, 1 base at V and 1 base at J, with 8 bases in the middle. CDR3 size: 15 residues. The germline V gene has CDR1 SGHDN and CDR2 FVKESK. The CDR3 is CASSQVGMSYNEQFF. The CDR3 DNA follows: TGTGCCAGCAGCCAAGTCGGAATGTCCTACAATGAGCAGTTCTTC.

This clone was counted ten times or more. The rearrangement links TRBV20-1 to TRBJ1-2; D may be TRBD1 (5 bases). The CDR3 totals 14 residues. Germline lookup yields CDR1 DFQATT and CDR2 SNEGSKA (reference sequence). Trimming cost V 1 base and J 4 bases, with 13 bases left between them. In nucleotides, the CDR3 is TGCAGTGCTAGAGGGACGGGGACGGGCTATGGCTACACCTTC. The encoded protein is CSARGTGTGYGYTF.

This clone was counted only a few times. This rearrangement joins TRBV6-1 to TRBJ2-1; weak D call: TRBD1 (5 bases). The CDR3 contains 12 residues. V was pared by 8 bases and J by 9 bases, with 14 bases between. Germline V gene sequence: CDR1 MNHNS, CDR2 SASEGT. The CDR3 DNA follows: TGTGCCAGCCTCACAGGCGGCAGTGAGCAGTTCTTC. Translating it yields CASLTGGSEQFF.

This clone was recorded many times. The chain joins TRBV11-2 to TRBJ2-1, with TRBD2 matching over 11 bases. Germline loops: CDR1 SGHAT, CDR2 FQNNGV. The CDR3 sequence is 18 residues long. After removal of 5 bases from V and 4 bases from J, the junction contained 13 bases not matched to a gene. Here the CDR3 reads CASSRVGGGTSGYNEQFF. CDR3 nucleotide sequence: TGTGCCAGCAGCCGCGTAGGTGGGGGGACTAGCGGATACAATGAGCAGTTCTTC.

Ten or more counts support this clone. The rearrangement joins TRBV19 to TRBJ1-4, with unresolved D. This CDR3 contains 16 residues. Germline V gene sequence: CDR1 LNHDA, CDR2 SQIVND (reference sequence). The V gene lost 8 bases and the J gene lost 0 bases, with 16 bases spanning the gap. The CDR3 DNA reads TGTGCCAGTTCCGACCAAGCGGTTGCAACTAATGAAAAACTGTTTTTT. As protein: CASSDQAVATNEKLFF.

This clone was counted ten times or more. V is TRBV5-1 and J is TRBJ2-5, with a weak D call TRBD1 (7 bases). The V end lost 1 base, the J end lost 4 bases, and 17 bases lay between the germline ends. The CDR3 has 16 residues. Germline CDR1 SGHRS, CDR2 YFSETQ. The CDR3 bases are TGCGCCAGCAGCTTGCAGGGGGGTGGGATCCGAGAGACCCAGTACTTC. It yields the protein CASSLQGGGIRETQYF.

In this sample, this clone turned up many times. In DNA, the CDR3 is TGTGCCAGCAGCTCTACTAGCCTCGGAATGAATGAGCAGTTCTTC. Protein product: CASSSTSLGMNEQFF. V gene TRBV7-3 combines with J gene TRBJ2-1; D possibly corresponds to TRBD2 (6 bases). The V gene lost 4 bases and the J gene lost 7 bases, with 17 bases spanning the gap. CDR1 is SGHTA, CDR2 FQGTGA, per germline. The CDR3 sequence is 15 residues long.

Concerning this clone itself: A much bigger clone sits one base away, suggesting this may be a read error. The chain recombines TRBV5-6 with TRBJ2-7, with 10 bases identical to TRBD2. Germline V gene lookup returns CDR1 SGHDT and CDR2 YYEEEE. CDR3 length: 14 residues. The V gene end was trimmed by 5 bases and the J gene end by 7 bases; junction bases not matched to a gene: 9. The CDR3 DNA follows: TGTGCCAGCAGAACTAGCGGGATGGCCCGGGAGCAGTACTTC. It is translated as CASRTSGMAREQYF.

This clone was seen many times. The sample contains more than one DNA sequence encoding this CDR3. This chain connects TRBV2 to TRBJ1-1; D unresolved. Looked up from germline, CDR1 is SNHLY and CDR2 is FYNNEI. V shed 11 bases and J shed 5 bases, with 18 bases lying between them. The CDR3 loop spans 13 amino acids. The CDR3 DNA is TGTGCCGGAGGGCTCAAAGGGAGGACTGAAGCTTTCTTT. This translates into CAGGLKGRTEAFF.